This T cell receptor beta chain was sequenced for a study of T-cell reconstitution after alpha-beta-depleted transplantation in children. General study findings and limits: Several hundred expanded graft clones reportedly gave rise to the alpha-beta T cells present about two months after transplant.

As to this clonotype: Its antigen is unidentified.

CDR3 size: 13 residues. Trimming took 6 bases from V and 8 from J; bases not matched to a gene: 10. Germline V gene data show CDR1 as SQVTM and CDR2 as ANQGSEA. Unique molecular identifiers were used to barcode this TCRbeta library. TCRdb re-derived calls from the PCR reads in MiXCR, one entry per CDR3 protein. Of some 830,000 distinct CDR3 sequences in the sample, approximately 15% are singletons; the top ten hold roughly 5%. The sequencing used PBMCs, mostly from graft donor cells, collected 360 days after TCRalphabeta/CD19-depleted stem cell transplant. This sequence joins TRBV29-1 and TRBJ2-1, with TRBD2 identical over 7 bases. This receptor was identified in a male patient younger than 18 who had a stem cell transplant for acute lymphoblastic leukemia, so the T cells may come from the graft donor. The CDR3 DNA is TGCAGCGTGGGGGACTACGATTGGGATGAGCAGTTCTTC. This gives the protein CSVGDYDWDEQFF.